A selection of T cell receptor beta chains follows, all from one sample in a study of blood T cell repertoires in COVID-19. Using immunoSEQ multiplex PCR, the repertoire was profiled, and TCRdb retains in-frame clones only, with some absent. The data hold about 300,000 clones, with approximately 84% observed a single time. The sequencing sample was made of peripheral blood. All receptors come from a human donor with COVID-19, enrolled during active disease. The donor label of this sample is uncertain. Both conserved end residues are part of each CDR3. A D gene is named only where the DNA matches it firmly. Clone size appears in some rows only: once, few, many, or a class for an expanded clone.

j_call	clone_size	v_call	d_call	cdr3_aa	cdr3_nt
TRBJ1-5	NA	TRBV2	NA	CASSESSSHNQPQHF	TGTGCCAGCAGTGAAAGTAGCAGTCACAATCAGCCCCAGCATTTT
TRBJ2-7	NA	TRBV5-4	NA	CASSTTRSAGYEQYF	TGTGCCAGCAGCACGACCCGCTCCGCGGGCTACGAGCAGTACTTC
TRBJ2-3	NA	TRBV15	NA	CATSRGISGQDTDTQYF	TGTGCCACCAGCAGAGGGATTAGCGGACAAGACACAGATACGCAGTATTTT
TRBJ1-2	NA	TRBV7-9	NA	CASSLPTQGHYGYTF	TGTGCCAGCAGCTTACCCACACAGGGCCACTATGGCTACACCTTC
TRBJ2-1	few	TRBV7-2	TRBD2	CASSLLGGRVDEQFF	TGTGCCAGCAGCTTATTGGGCGGGAGGGTCGATGAGCAGTTCTTC
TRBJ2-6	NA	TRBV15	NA	CATRADLGMGPGANVLTF	TGTGCCACCCGAGCCGATCTTGGAATGGGGCCTGGGGCCAACGTCCTGACTTTC
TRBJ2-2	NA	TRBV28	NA	CASRDTPWDTGELFF	TGTGCCAGCCGGGACACCCCCTGGGACACCGGGGAGCTGTTTTTT
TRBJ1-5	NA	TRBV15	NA	CATSRASGSNQPQHF	TGTGCCACCAGCAGAGCTAGTGGGAGCAATCAGCCCCAGCATTTT
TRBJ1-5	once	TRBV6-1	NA	CASSEVGLTRGRNQPQHF	TGTGCCAGCAGTGAAGTGGGGTTGACTCGGGGAAGGAATCAGCCCCAGCATTTT
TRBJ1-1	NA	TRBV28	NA	CASSSLMYRAMNTEAFF	TGTGCCAGCAGTTCCTTGATGTACAGGGCTATGAACACTGAAGCTTTCTTT
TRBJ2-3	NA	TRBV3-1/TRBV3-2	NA	CASSPGWRDTQYF	TGTGCCAGCAGCCCTGGATGGAGGGATACGCAGTATTTT
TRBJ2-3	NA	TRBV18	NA	CASSPGHESPPTDTQYF	TGTGCCAGCTCACCAGGGCACGAGAGCCCCCCCACAGATACGCAGTATTTT
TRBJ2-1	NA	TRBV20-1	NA	CSARGLATPFF	TGCAGTGCTAGAGGACTCGCCACCCCCTTCTTC
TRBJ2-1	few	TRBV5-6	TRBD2	CASSYWLAGGYNEQFF	TGTGCCAGCAGCTATTGGCTAGCGGGAGGTTACAATGAGCAGTTCTTC
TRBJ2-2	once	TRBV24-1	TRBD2	CATSGLTSGRAWNTGELFF	TGTGCCACCAGTGGTTTGACTAGCGGGAGGGCCTGGAACACCGGGGAGCTGTTTTTT
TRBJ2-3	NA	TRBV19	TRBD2	CASSPREGPTDTQYF	TGTGCCAGTAGTCCTCGGGAGGGACCCACAGATACGCAGTATTTT
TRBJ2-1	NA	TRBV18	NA	CASSPPRQEYNEQFF	TGTGCCAGCTCACCCCCGCGCCAAGAATACAATGAGCAGTTCTTC
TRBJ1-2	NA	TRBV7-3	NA	CASSLTAVKGYTF	TGTGCCAGCAGCTTAACGGCGGTGAAGGGCTACACCTTC
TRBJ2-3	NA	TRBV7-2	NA	CASSHGPSVTNTQYF	TGTGCCAGCAGCCATGGGCCCAGTGTCACAAATACGCAGTATTTT
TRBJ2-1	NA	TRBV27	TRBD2	CASASGTSGDNEQFF	TGTGCCAGCGCCTCCGGGACTAGCGGGGACAATGAGCAGTTCTTC
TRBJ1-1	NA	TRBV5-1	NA	CASSGQASGNTEAFF	TGCGCCAGCTCCGGTCAGGCCAGCGGGAACACTGAAGCTTTCTTT
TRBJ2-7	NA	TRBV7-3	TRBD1	CASSATGDYEQYF	TGTGCCAGCAGCGCCACAGGGGACTACGAGCAGTACTTC
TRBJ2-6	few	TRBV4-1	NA	CASSLGSGANVLTF	TGCGCCAGCAGCCTCGGGTCTGGGGCCAACGTCCTGACTTTC
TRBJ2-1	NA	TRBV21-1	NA	CASSLIGTSGSYNEQFF	TGTGCCAGCAGCCTGATAGGGACTAGCGGATCCTACAATGAGCAGTTCTTC
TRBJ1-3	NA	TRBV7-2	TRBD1	CASSPGGATGNTIYF	TGTGCCAGCAGTCCAGGGGGCGCCACTGGAAACACCATATATTTT
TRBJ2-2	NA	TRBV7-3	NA	CASSLDSENTGELFF	TGTGCCAGCAGCTTGGACTCGGAGAACACCGGGGAGCTGTTTTTT
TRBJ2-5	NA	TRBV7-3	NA	CASSRKITGTKPSYQETQYF	TGTGCCAGCAGCCGGAAGATTACGGGAACCAAACCCTCATACCAAGAGACCCAGTACTTC
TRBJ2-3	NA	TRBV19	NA	CASSSPARSTYTQYF	TGTGCCAGTAGTAGTCCCGCGCGGAGCACATATACGCAGTATTTT
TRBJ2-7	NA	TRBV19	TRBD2	CASSTTFFDPLAGDYEQYF	TGTGCCAGTAGTACTACCTTCTTCGATCCACTAGCGGGTGACTACGAGCAGTACTTC
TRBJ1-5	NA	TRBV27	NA	CASSPRGTIRGQPQHF	TGTGCCAGCAGTCCCCGGGGGACGATTAGGGGTCAGCCCCAGCATTTT
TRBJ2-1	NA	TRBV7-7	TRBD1	CASSLARTGETDEQFF	TGTGCTAGCAGCTTAGCGCGAACAGGGGAGACGGATGAGCAGTTCTTC
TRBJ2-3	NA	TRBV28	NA	CASSLGGTPLGTDTQYF	TGTGCCAGCAGTTTAGGGGGGACGCCGTTGGGCACAGATACGCAGTATTTT
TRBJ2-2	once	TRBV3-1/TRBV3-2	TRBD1	CASSQQGAANTGELFF	TGTGCCAGCAGCCAGCAGGGGGCTGCGAACACCGGGGAGCTGTTTTTT
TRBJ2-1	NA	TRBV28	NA	CATTGLFGEQFF	TGTGCCACCACGGGACTTTTTGGGGAGCAGTTCTTC
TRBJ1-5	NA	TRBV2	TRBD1	CASSEGQGYSNQPQHF	TGTGCCAGCAGTGAAGGACAGGGATATAGCAATCAGCCCCAGCATTTT
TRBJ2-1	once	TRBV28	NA	CASNPPSRGGLSFF	TGTGCCAGCAACCCCCCTTCGAGGGGGGGCCTTTCGTTCTTC
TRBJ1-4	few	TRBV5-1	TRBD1	CASSYLGTDNEKLFF	TGCGCCAGCAGCTACCTCGGGACAGATAATGAAAAACTGTTTTTT
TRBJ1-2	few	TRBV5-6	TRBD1	CASSLRVGGRAGYTF	TGTGCCAGCAGCTTGCGAGTAGGGGGCCGGGCTGGCTACACCTTC
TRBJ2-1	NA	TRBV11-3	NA	CASSLDRGSRGAYNEQFF	TGTGCCAGCAGCTTAGATAGGGGGTCCAGGGGGGCCTACAATGAGCAGTTCTTC
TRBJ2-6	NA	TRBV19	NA	CASSRSGANVLTF	TGTGCCAGTAGTCGCTCTGGGGCCAACGTCCTGACTTTC
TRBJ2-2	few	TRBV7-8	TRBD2	CATSGRENTGELFF	TGTGCCACAAGCGGGAGGGAGAACACCGGGGAGCTGTTTTTT
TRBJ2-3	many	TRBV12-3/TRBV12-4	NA	CASSLPPADTQYF	TGTGCCAGCAGTTTGCCCCCAGCAGATACGCAGTATTTT
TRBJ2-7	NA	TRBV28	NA	CASSFSSDPYEQYF	TGTGCCAGCAGTTTTAGCTCCGACCCTTACGAGCAGTACTTC
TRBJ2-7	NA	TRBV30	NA	CAWKGAGARGSYEQYF	TGTGCCTGGAAAGGGGCAGGGGCGCGAGGGTCCTACGAGCAGTACTTC
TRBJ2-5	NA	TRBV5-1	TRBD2	CASSPRGGVEETQYF	TGCGCCAGCAGCCCCCGGGGAGGGGTAGAAGAGACCCAGTACTTC
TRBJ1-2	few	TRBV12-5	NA	CASGQGNYGYTF	TGTGCTAGTGGTCAGGGGAACTATGGCTACACCTTC
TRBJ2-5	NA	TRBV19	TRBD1	CASSGTGGSGRASGETQYF	TGTGCCAGTAGCGGGACAGGGGGTTCGGGTAGAGCATCGGGGGAGACCCAGTACTTC
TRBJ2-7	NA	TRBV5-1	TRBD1	CASSFRDRGSEQYF	TGCGCCAGCAGCTTCCGGGACAGGGGTTCCGAGCAGTACTTC